This TCR beta chain was recovered during a study of healthy donors' naive CD4 and CD8 T cells. Germline values: CDR1 GTSNPN, CDR2 SVGIG (reference sequence). Unmatched junction bases numbered 7, after V lost 2 bases and J lost 5 bases. This CDR3 region has 14 residues. Starting from 500 ng of total RNA, TCR libraries were made with linear amplification. TCRdb redid the calling of the reads with MiXCR, one entry per CDR3 protein. The sample holds about 200,000 distinct CDR3 sequences; around 70% are singletons and the top ten take more than 2%. The clonotype was recovered from a pool of human donors in good health; the sample pools cells from several healthy donors. Sequencing used naive CD4+ and CD8+ T cells sorted from blood, pooled from several donors. V usage is TRBV30 and J usage is TRBJ2-7; TRBD1 agrees at 9 bases. The CDR3 sequence: CAWSHGTGIHEQYF. For the CDR3, the DNA is TGTGCCTGGAGTCACGGGACAGGGATACACGAGCAGTACTTC.